This T cell receptor (beta chain) was recorded in a study of T-cell reconstitution after alpha-beta-depleted transplantation in children. Study outcomes and limitations: High day-60 TCRbeta diversity in some patients came from surviving recipient T cells and thymic progenitors. Approximately two months post-transplant, alpha-beta T cells reportedly originated from several hundred expanded graft clones.

The CDR3 contains 14 residues. V was trimmed by 0 bases and J by 3 bases, leaving 10 bases between them. Germline V lookup: CDR1 SGHRS, CDR2 YFSETQ. TCRbeta library construction was performed incorporating unique molecular identifiers. A single record per CDR3 protein comes from TCRdb applying MiXCR to the PCR reads. The sample contains about a million distinct CDR3 sequences, about 29% of which appear only once. Details on this clonotype: No antigen is known for it.

The clonotype originates from a boy younger than two who had a stem cell transplant for SCID, so the T cells may come from the graft donor. This chain joins TRBV5-1 and TRBJ2-7; D may be TRBD2 (5 bases). Sequences were derived from PBMCs, mostly from graft donor cells, sampled 360 days after TCRalphabeta/CD19-depleted stem cell transplant. CDR3: CASSLGDGDYEQYF. DNA of the CDR3: TGCGCCAGCAGCTTGGGAGACGGGGACTACGAGCAGTACTTC.